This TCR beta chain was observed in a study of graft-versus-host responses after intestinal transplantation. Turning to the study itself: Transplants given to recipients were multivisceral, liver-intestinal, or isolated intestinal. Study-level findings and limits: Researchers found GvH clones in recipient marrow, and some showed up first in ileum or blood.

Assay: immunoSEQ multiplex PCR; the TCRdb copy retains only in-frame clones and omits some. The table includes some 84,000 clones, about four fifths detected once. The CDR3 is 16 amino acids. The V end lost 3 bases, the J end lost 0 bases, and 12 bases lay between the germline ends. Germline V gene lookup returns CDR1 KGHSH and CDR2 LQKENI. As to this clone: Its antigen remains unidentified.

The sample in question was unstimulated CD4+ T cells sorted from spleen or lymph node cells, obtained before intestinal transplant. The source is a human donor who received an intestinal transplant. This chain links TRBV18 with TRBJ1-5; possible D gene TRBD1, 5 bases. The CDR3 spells CASSPQGGGSNQPQHF. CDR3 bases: TGTGCCAGCTCACCCCAGGGCGGCGGTAGCAATCAGCCCCAGCATTTT.